This entry lists 10 T cell receptor beta chains sequenced from one sample in a study of post-analysis software for immune sequencing data. These receptors are not linked to any known antigen. Tagging with unique molecular identifiers was a feature of the TCR beta cDNA libraries. TCRdb fed the PCR reads into MiXCR, producing one record per CDR3 protein. This repertoire shows hundreds of thousands of distinct CDR3 sequences, roughly 29% found once; its top ten account for 0.55% to 0.65%. Regarding the study as a whole: Roughly five TRBV segments occurring more often in patients than controls included TRBV5-6, TRBV5-1 and TRBV20-1.

The sequencing sample was made of blood. These TCRs come from a girl aged 10 to 17 with multiple sclerosis.

Here the CDR3 DNA reads TGTGCCAGCAGTTTCTACCCCGGACTTTCCTACAATGAGCAGTTCTTC. This gives the protein CASSFYPGLSYNEQFF. This sequence joins TRBV6-2 or TRBV6-3 and TRBJ2-1, with a weak D call TRBD2 (5 bases). This CDR3 has 16 amino acids. Trimming left V 4 bases short and J 1 base short, with 14 bases between. Per the germline V gene, CDR1 is MNHEY and CDR2 is SVGEGT.

This clonotype was observed once. Sequence at one end of the junction differs from germline and may be a read error. V is TRBV27 and J is TRBJ1-2, with D hard to call. Germline V gives CDR1 MNHEY, CDR2 SMNVEV (reference sequence). The CDR3 is made up of 15 amino acids. The CDR3 DNA is TGTGCCGGCAGTACCAGACTTGGGTCGGTCTATGGCTACACCTTC. This codes for CAGSTRLGSVYGYTF.

This clonotype was seen more than once but under ten times. J is TRBJ2-5 and V is TRBV20-1, with D tentatively TRBD2 (5 bases). TRBJ2-7 explains the end of the DNA better; the J call may be wrong. The CDR3 is 15 residues long. The germline CDR1 and CDR2 sequences are DFQATT and SNEGSKA (reference sequence). The CDR3: CSASGGPTLVGEQYF. The CDR3 DNA reads TGCAGTGCAAGCGGCGGGCCAACTTTGGTAGGCGAGCAGTACTTC.

The rearrangement uses TRBV7-2 and TRBJ2-1; 7 bases line up with TRBD1. V shed 5 bases and J 8 bases; nucleotides not matched to a gene: 24. Germline CDR1 and CDR2: SGHTA and FQGNSA. The CDR3 is 19 amino acids. The CDR3 protein is CASSPKSWDSTFIGDEQFF. The DNA of the CDR3 is TGTGCCAGCAGCCCTAAGTCGTGGGACAGTACCTTTATCGGGGATGAGCAGTTCTTC. Full variable domain (outside the CDR3, taken from reference TRBV7-2 and TRBJ2-1): GAGVSQSPSNKVTEKGKDVELRCDPISGHTALYWYRQSLGQGLEFLIYFQGNSAPDKSGLPSDRFSAERTGGSVSTLTIQRTQQEDSAVYLCASSPKSWDSTFIGDEQFFGPGTRLTVL.

This clonotype was seen a few times. V usage is TRBV5-5 and J usage is TRBJ2-5; possibly TRBD2 for D (5 bases). Germline CDR1 SGHKS, CDR2 YYEKEE (reference sequence). Trimming stripped 4 bases from V and 4 bases from J, with 20 bases between. The CDR3 is made up of 16 amino acids. The CDR3 loop is CASSAVRLATGETQYF. The CDR3 nucleotides read TGTGCCAGCAGCGCGGTTCGCCTAGCAACCGGAGAGACCCAGTACTTC.

This clonotype appeared a few times. The chain is built from TRBV5-4 and TRBJ2-1; D unclear. Looked up from germline, CDR1 is SGHNT and CDR2 is YYREEE (reference sequence). This CDR3 has 14 amino acids. The V end was cut by 4 bases, the J end by 5 bases, with 13 bases between. The CDR3 spells CASSLASVHNEQFF. Here the CDR3 DNA reads TGTGCCAGCAGCCTTGCTTCCGTCCACAATGAGCAGTTCTTC.

This chain joins TRBV15 and TRBJ1-5, with D unresolved. CDR3 size: 14 residues. V dropped 3 bases and J dropped 0 bases, with 6 bases sitting between them. Germline values: CDR1 LNHNV, CDR2 YYDKDF (reference sequence). This CDR3 reads CATSRDFSNQPQHF. CDR3 coding DNA: TGTGCCACCAGCAGGGATTTTAGCAATCAGCCCCAGCATTTT.

This clonotype has a handful of counts. The chain is built from TRBV27 and TRBJ2-7, with 8 bases lining up with TRBD1. In germline, CDR1 is MNHEY, CDR2 SMNVEV (reference sequence). Trimming removed 4 bases from V and 2 bases from J; junction bases left unmatched: 7. CDR3 length equals 15 residues. DNA for the CDR3: TGTGCCAGCAGTTCCCGTGACAGGGGAACCTACGAGCAGTACTTC. Translating it yields CASSSRDRGTYEQYF.

In this sample, this clonotype turned up a few times. The junction shows a germline mismatch at one end, possibly a read error. The J gene is TRBJ2-7, the V gene TRBV10-3; TRBD2 agrees at 10 bases. The CDR3 covers 14 residues. Germline V CDR1 and CDR2: ENHRY, SYGVKD. CDR3 coding DNA: TGTGCCATCAGTGAAGCGGGGGGGTCCTACGAGCAGTATTTC. This codes for CAISEAGGSYEQYF.

This clonotype was detected a few times. This rearrangement joins TRBV7-9 to TRBJ1-4; TRBD1 might be the D (5 bases). Per germline, CDR1 SEHNR and CDR2 FQNEAQ (reference sequence). V lost 5 bases and J lost 4, with 11 bases in between. This CDR3 contains 14 residues. The chain's CDR3 is CASSPQGFNEKLFF. The CDR3 DNA reads TGTGCCAGCAGCCCCCAGGGATTTAATGAAAAACTGTTTTTT.